This T cell receptor (beta chain) was sequenced during a study of early T cells in non-severe SARS-CoV-2 infection. Using its own MiXCR run on the 5' RACE reads, TCRdb lists one record per CDR3 protein. The repertoire includes roughly 80,000 distinct CDR3 sequences, roughly 10% of them detected once, and 12% sits in the top ten. V gave up 4 bases and J gave up 2 bases, with 11 bases separating them. The CDR3 spans 14 residues. Germline CDR1 PRHDT, CDR2 FYEKMQ (reference sequence). This clonotype was counted a few times. The J gene is TRBJ2-5, the V gene TRBV13; D ambiguous. The material sequenced was whole blood, taken at baseline. The receptor was derived from an adult who was a healthcare worker with PCR-confirmed SARS-CoV-2 infection or an uninfected control (not recorded which). The CDR3 coding sequence is TGTGCCAGCAGCTCAAACAGCCTTCAAGAGACCCAGTACTTC. Its translation is CASSSNSLQETQYF. Full variable domain (outside the CDR3, taken from reference TRBV13 and TRBJ2-5): AAGVIQSPRHLIKEKRETATLKCYPIPRHDTVYWYQQGPGQDPQFLISFYEKMQSDKGSIPDRFSAQQFSDYHSELNMSSLELGDSALYFCASSSNSLQETQYFGPGTRLLVL.